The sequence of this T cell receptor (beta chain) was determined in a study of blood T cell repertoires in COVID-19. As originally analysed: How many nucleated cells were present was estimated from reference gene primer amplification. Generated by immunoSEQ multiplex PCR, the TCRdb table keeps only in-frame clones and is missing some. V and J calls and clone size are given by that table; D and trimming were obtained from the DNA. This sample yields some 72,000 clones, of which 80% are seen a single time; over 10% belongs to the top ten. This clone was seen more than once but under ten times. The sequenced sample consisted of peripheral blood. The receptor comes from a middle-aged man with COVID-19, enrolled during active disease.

The CDR3 reads CASSQVVGRTPGKEGNTQYF. Written as DNA, the CDR3 is TGCGCCAGCAGCCAAGTTGTTGGGAGGACACCGGGAAAGGAGGGAAATACGCAGTATTTT. The chain couples TRBV4-1 to TRBJ2-3; the D gene is possibly TRBD2 (6 bases). CDR1 is MGHRA, CDR2 YSYEKL, per germline. V lost 1 base and J lost 7, with 30 bases in between. CDR3 length: 20 residues.